These T cell receptor beta chains were read from a single sample in a study of T-cell reconstitution after alpha-beta-depleted transplantation in children. TCRdb reprocessed the PCR reads via MiXCR and lists one record per CDR3 protein. The data contain roughly 610,000 distinct CDR3 sequences, over 9.5% of them singletons. The sequences come from PBMCs from the stem cell graft donor, collected from the stem cell graft. The receptors were sampled from a human donor who donated a stem cell graft to a child with acute myeloid leukemia. The CDR3 runs from the conserved cysteine through the conserved F or W. The D gene is left open where the match is weak. The size field is filled for only some rows; it gives once, few, many or a size class.

CDR3	DNA	V	J	size	D	length
CASSLESMETQYF	TGTGCCAGCAGCTTAGAGAGTATGGAGACCCAGTACTTC	TRBV7-9	TRBJ2-5	few	.	13
CASSNWGTHTDTQYF	TGTGCCAGCAGCAATTGGGGCACACACACAGATACGCAGTATTTT	TRBV5-6	TRBJ2-3	few	.	15
CASSLVLGDNSPLHF	TGTGCCAGCAGTTTAGTCTTGGGAGATAATTCACCCCTCCACTTT	TRBV12-3/TRBV12-4	TRBJ1-6	few	.	15
CASSYGKTKNIQYF	TGTGCCAGCAGCTATGGAAAAACTAAAAACATTCAGTACTTC	TRBV7-2	TRBJ2-4	.	.	14
CASWEGTDHYEQYF	TGCGCCAGCTGGGAAGGGACGGATCACTACGAGCAGTACTTC	TRBV5-1	TRBJ2-7	.	.	14
CASSLSAGVPYNEQFF	TGTGCCAGCAGCCTCTCAGCGGGAGTGCCCTACAATGAGCAGTTCTTC	TRBV7-2	TRBJ2-1	few	TRBD2	16
CASSEDRGHNGYTF	TGTGCCAGCAGCGAGGACAGGGGGCATAATGGCTACACCTTC	TRBV9	TRBJ1-2	few	TRBD1	14
CASSQDRGNVDTQYF	TGCGCCAGCAGCCAAGATCGGGGAAATGTAGATACGCAGTATTTT	TRBV4-3	TRBJ2-3	few	.	15
CASSVVSGRATDTQYF	TGTGCCAGCAGCGTAGTGAGCGGGAGGGCGACAGATACGCAGTATTTT	TRBV9	TRBJ2-3	many	TRBD2	16
CASSRSRGGTSHTEQFF	TGTGCCAGCAGCCGTAGTCGTGGGGGGACTAGTCATACTGAGCAGTTCTTC	TRBV4-2	TRBJ2-1	many	TRBD2	17
CASSSRERVYNEQFF	TGTGCCAGCAGTTCCCGGGAGAGGGTCTACAATGAGCAGTTCTTC	TRBV28	TRBJ2-1	few	.	15
CARRTTQGGERTSGKVEQFF	TGTGCCAGAAGAACCACCCAAGGGGGGGAGCGGACTAGCGGGAAAGTTGAGCAGTTCTTC	TRBV6-2/TRBV6-3	TRBJ2-1	.	TRBD2	20
CSARSVAGDQHNEQFF	TGCAGTGCTAGGTCGGTAGCGGGGGATCAACACAATGAGCAGTTCTTC	TRBV20-1	TRBJ2-1	.	TRBD2	16
CCADPGTSKEHNEQFF	TGCTGCGCGGACCCTGGGACTAGCAAAGAACACAATGAGCAGTTCTTC	TRBV20-1	TRBJ2-1	once	TRBD2	16
CASTRTAGGNQPQHF	TGTGCCAGCACCCGGACAGCTGGCGGCAATCAGCCCCAGCATTTT	TRBV2	TRBJ1-5	many	.	15
CSVEDRGGTGELFF	TGCAGCGTTGAAGATCGGGGGGGCACCGGGGAGCTGTTTTTT	TRBV29-1	TRBJ2-2	.	TRBD2	14
CASRLTRTSYEQYF	TGTGCCAGCAGATTGACTCGTACCTCCTACGAGCAGTACTTC	TRBV7-2	TRBJ2-7	few	.	14
CASSLVAITGELFF	TGCGCCAGCAGCTTGGTAGCGATCACCGGGGAGCTGTTTTTT	TRBV5-1	TRBJ2-2	.	.	14
CASSQWDTSYEQYF	TGTGCCAGCAGCCAATGGGACACCTCCTACGAGCAGTACTTC	TRBV3-1	TRBJ2-7	few	.	14
CASSQELTGGHQPQHF	TGCGCCAGCAGCCAAGAGCTTACAGGGGGACATCAGCCCCAGCATTTT	TRBV4-3	TRBJ1-5	.	TRBD1	16
CSALVSRTNTDTQYF	TGCAGTGCTTTAGTTTCCAGGACCAACACAGATACGCAGTATTTT	TRBV20-1	TRBJ2-3	.	.	15
CASSKGGTGNGASYEQFF	TGTGCCAGCAGCAAAGGGGGGACAGGGAATGGCGCGTCATATGAGCAGTTCTTC	TRBV21-1	TRBJ2-1	few	.	18
CASSPTERGDRSYEQYF	TGTGCCAGCAGTCCAACAGAGAGAGGGGACAGATCCTACGAGCAGTACTTC	TRBV12-3/TRBV12-4	TRBJ2-7	.	TRBD1	17
CASSSPSSGSVYEQYF	TGTGCCAGCAGTTCCCCGAGTAGCGGGAGTGTGTACGAGCAGTACTTC	TRBV6-2/TRBV6-3	TRBJ2-7	few	TRBD2	16
CSVQSGLGNEQYF	TGCAGCGTTCAGTCCGGACTCGGAAACGAGCAGTACTTC	TRBV29-1	TRBJ2-7	few	.	13
CASSSRTGRMGYNEQFF	TGTGCCAGCAGCTCAAGGACAGGGAGGATGGGGTACAATGAGCAGTTCTTC	TRBV7-3	TRBJ2-1	many	TRBD1	17
CASSQAGVPYNEQFF	TGTGCCAGCAGCCAAGCGGGAGTCCCTTACAATGAGCAGTTCTTC	TRBV7-9	TRBJ2-1	few	TRBD2	15
CSGGVTDTEAFF	TGCAGCGGAGGGGTTACGGACACTGAAGCTTTCTTT	TRBV29-1	TRBJ1-1	few	.	12
CASSKGTSGQETQYF	TGTGCCAGCAGCAAAGGAACTAGCGGCCAAGAGACCCAGTACTTC	TRBV9	TRBJ2-5	many	TRBD2	15
CSASGTGAYEQYF	TGCAGTGCTTCCGGGACAGGGGCCTACGAGCAGTACTTC	TRBV20-1	TRBJ2-7	many	TRBD1	13
CSARVMTRLKPQETQYF	TGCAGCGCTAGAGTCATGACTCGATTAAAACCCCAAGAGACCCAGTACTTC	TRBV20-1	TRBJ2-5	.	.	17
CSAREEGSYEQYF	TGCAGTGCTAGAGAGGAGGGATCCTACGAGCAGTACTTC	TRBV20-1	TRBJ2-7	medium-sized	.	13
CAISVQEVRTGELFF	TGTGCCATCAGTGTTCAGGAAGTACGGACCGGGGAGCTGTTTTTT	TRBV10-3	TRBJ2-2	many	.	15
CASSLSSPLDEQFF	TGCGCCAGCAGCTTGTCATCCCCCCTCGATGAGCAGTTCTTC	TRBV5-1	TRBJ2-1	many	.	14
CASSYSYRDRDSNQPQHF	TGTGCCAGCAGTTACTCGTACCGGGACAGAGATAGCAATCAGCCCCAGCATTTT	TRBV6-5	TRBJ1-5	.	TRBD1	18
CASRSGPGANVLTF	TGTGCCAGCCGATCAGGGCCTGGGGCCAACGTCCTGACTTTC	TRBV28	TRBJ2-6	.	.	14
CASSFGTSGISYEQYF	TGTGCCAGCAGTTTTGGGACTAGCGGGATCTCCTACGAGCAGTACTTC	TRBV12-3/TRBV12-4	TRBJ2-7	few	TRBD2	16
CASSYRPGTAQYNEQFF	TGTGCCAGCAGTTACCGACCTGGGACAGCCCAGTACAATGAGCAGTTCTTC	TRBV6-5	TRBJ2-1	.	TRBD1	17
CASSLYGTTDSYEQYF	TGTGCCAGCAGTTTATACGGGACTACCGACTCCTACGAGCAGTACTTC	TRBV27	TRBJ2-7	many	TRBD2	16
CASSPLEIGLAGGKNEQFF	TGCGCCAGCAGCCCACTGGAGATCGGACTAGCGGGAGGGAAGAATGAGCAGTTCTTC	TRBV4-3	TRBJ2-1	few	TRBD2	19
CASRDSQPSSGANVLTF	TGTGCCAGCAGGGACTCACAACCTAGCTCTGGGGCCAACGTCCTGACTTTC	TRBV6-2/TRBV6-3	TRBJ2-6	.	.	17
CASAREARGYEQYF	TGTGCCAGCGCCAGGGAGGCTCGGGGCTACGAGCAGTACTTC	TRBV27	TRBJ2-7	many	.	14
CSAREDAKNIQYF	TGCAGTGCAAGGGAGGACGCCAAAAACATTCAGTACTTC	TRBV20-1	TRBJ2-4	few	.	13